This T cell receptor beta chain was identified in a study of blood T cell repertoires in COVID-19 (dated by TCRdb to the early 2020s). About the investigation overall: Samples covering the acute and convalescent phases of COVID-19 were provided by collaborators in the United States, Italy and Spain. The material from the prospective study consisted of cDNA or gDNA derived from T cells, B-cell-depleted T cells, or PBMCs. Subjects who had been exposed to COVID-19, were actively infected with it, or had recovered from it provided the deeply sampled blood TCRbeta repertoires that made up the dataset. The repertoires were released in a freely available public database intended as a resource for research on the immune response to SARS-CoV-2. The samples were drawn from the first 160 participants of the ongoing ImmuneRACE study and from 950 to 1,500 subjects provided by 6 global collaborators. A de-identified subject ID, COVID-19 status, age in years and sex were almost always included in the sample metadata. HLA class I and class II types, where available, came from metadata supplied by the sample provider rather than from assay-based typing. Points the paper makes about the study in general: Clinical and demographic metadata were provided uncurated, with the amount varying by source and participant.

As encoded in the germline V gene, CDR1 is SGHVS while CDR2 is FQNEAQ. V and J lose 5 bases and 5 bases, and a span of 18 bases separates them. From cysteine to phenylalanine, the CDR3 is 15 amino acids long. CDR3 DNA only is kept here, 45 bases in frame from base 1. This clone is a singleton in its sample. Which antigen it targets is not known. No per-base quality is available; no much larger clone lies one base away. TCRbeta CDR3 regions were amplified from genomic DNA using the immunoSEQ Assay, a bias-controlled multiplex PCR. Concerning the study's data processing: The number of nucleated cells in each sample was estimated from the amplification of reference gene primers within the assay. Sequence reads were collapsed and filtered to measure the absolute abundance of every unique TCRbeta CDR3 rearrangement. Productive Simpson clonality was computed per sample as the square root of Simpson's diversity index over productive rearrangements. In its TCRdb copy, this immuneACCESS table keeps in-frame sequences only and misses some clones. Where compared with another copy, unresolved V genes explain less than half of these, and the others have no known cause. That table supplies the V and J calls and clone size; D and trimming were determined from the DNA. The sample table holds roughly 100,000 clones, of which over 75% were seen once. The top ten constitute approximately 31% of the sample.

Collaborating institutions collected whole blood in K2EDTA tubes following their own protocols. For TCRbeta analysis, collaborator samples were shipped as frozen whole blood, as isolated PBMCs, or as DNA extracted from either sample type. The sequencing input was peripheral blood. The receptor chain draws on TRBV7-8 and TRBJ2-5, with TRBD1 as a weak D call on 8 bases. The sequence came from an elderly woman with acute or convalescent COVID-19. In nucleotides, the sequence is TGTGCCAGCAGCAACGGACAGGGAGGGTGGGAGACCCAGTACTTC. Translated, this gives CASSNGQGGWETQYF.